The clone carrying this T cell receptor (beta chain) was observed once. After extraction with the RNeasy kit, about 0.5 to 1 ug of the RNA was reverse transcribed using random hexamers. A multiplex approach, immunoSEQ multiplex PCR, amplified TCR beta CDR3 across 54 Vbeta and 13 Jbeta. TCRdb passed the immunoSEQ multiplex PCR reads through MiXCR, listing each CDR3 protein once. This sample yields 150,000 to 200,000 distinct CDR3 sequences, of which about 94% are seen a single time; 0.13% belongs to the top ten. The data stem from a study of CD8 T cells in Susac syndrome. From blood CD8+ and CD4+ T cells, TCR beta sequences were generated. Negative isolation yielded CD8+ and CD4+ T cells; FACS enriched TEMRA cells. Trimming cost V 7 bases and J 2 bases, with 8 bases left between them. Germline V gene sequence: CDR1 SNHLY, CDR2 FYNNEI. This CDR3 has 13 amino acids.

The clonotype was recovered from a human donor in good health. J is TRBJ2-2 and V is TRBV2; no firm D call. Sequencing was done on a sample of CD4+ T cells from PBMCs. CDR3 DNA sequence: TGTGCCAGCACTCAGACAAACACCGGGGAGCTGTTTTTT. Amino acid sequence: CASTQTNTGELFF. Full variable domain (outside the CDR3, taken from reference TRBV2 and TRBJ2-2): EPEVTQTPSHQVTQMGQEVILRCVPISNHLYFYWYRQILGQKVEFLVSFYNNEISEKSEIFDDQFSVERPDGSNFTLKIRSTKLEDSAMYFCASTQTNTGELFFGEGSRLTVL.